The clone carrying this TCR beta chain was recorded at least ten times. TCR beta CDR3 regions were amplified from RNA transcripts. The TCR CDR3 first-round RT-PCR relied on the HTBI primer set. TCRdb fed the multiplex PCR reads into MiXCR, producing one record per CDR3 protein. The data contain roughly 580,000 distinct CDR3 sequences, about 14% of them singletons. The data stem from a study of T cells in Graves' hyperthyroidism and ophthalmopathy. Study summary: Peripheral blood was collected at initial diagnosis, before any treatment.

This CDR3 has 14 residues. Between the trimmed V and J ends, which lost 6 bases and 1 base, there was a span of 13 bases. The germline CDR1 and CDR2 sequences are SNHLY and FYNNEI. This chain uses TRBV2 with TRBJ2-7; a weak D match, TRBD2 (5 bases). The sequence was collected from a woman aged 30 to 39 with Graves' hyperthyroidism that later progressed to Graves' ophthalmopathy. Material: blood. CDR3 sequence reads: CASSPGLGSYEQYF. For the CDR3, the DNA is TGTGCCAGCAGCCCCGGACTGGGATCCTACGAGCAGTACTTC.